These 7 T cell receptor beta chains originate from one sample sequenced in a study of T-cell memory formation after mild COVID-19. MiXCR was run by TCRdb on the 5' RACE reads, yielding one entry per CDR3 protein. The sample has roughly 190,000 distinct CDR3 sequences; roughly 27% are singletons. Source material: PBMCs or a T cell subset sorted from them (not recorded which). The receptors were gathered from an adult woman who had mild COVID-19 (a few samples of this study predate the infection). Cell type and time point are not known.

The chain carries TRBV20-1 and TRBJ2-3; 9 bases agree with TRBD2. The CDR3 totals 14 residues. Germline trimming cut 0 bases from V and 3 bases from J; bases unmatched to any gene: 1. CDR1 is DFQATT, CDR2 SNEGSKA, per germline (reference sequence). The DNA of the CDR3 is TGCAGTGCTAGAGAGAGCGGGAGGACAGATACGCAGTATTTT. It encodes CSARESGRTDTQYF.

The genes are TRBV7-2 and TRBJ2-1; TRBD2 might be the D (6 bases). Trimming removed 4 bases at V and 6 bases at J, with 13 bases between. Germline CDR1 and CDR2: SGHTA and FQGNSA. The CDR3 is 14 residues long. This chain's CDR3 is CASSSPGLGNEQFF. The CDR3 bases are TGTGCCAGCAGCTCCCCGGGACTCGGCAATGAGCAGTTCTTC.

The V and J genes are TRBV15 and TRBJ2-5, with a possible D match to TRBD2 (6 bases). The germline CDR1 and CDR2 sequences are LNHNV and YYDKDF (reference sequence). V was shortened by 8 bases and J by 7 bases, with 17 bases between the two germline ends. The CDR3 totals 13 residues. CDR3 in amino acids: CATSPDRRGTQYF. The CDR3 DNA follows: TGTGCCACCTCCCCGGACCGGAGGGGGACCCAGTACTTC.

This sequence joins TRBV9 and TRBJ2-3, with 11 positions matching TRBD2. CDR1 and CDR2 from the germline V gene are SGDLS and YYNGEE. The junction had 11 bases not matched to a gene; V was cut back by 3 bases and J by 5 bases. The CDR3 is made up of 17 amino acids. The CDR3 loop is CASSGPLAGGPQDTQYF. CDR3 DNA sequence: TGTGCCAGCAGCGGCCCGTTAGCGGGAGGGCCGCAAGATACGCAGTATTTT.

This clonotype was seen a few times. V usage is TRBV24-1 and J usage is TRBJ2-7; TRBD1 matches 9 bases. The CDR3 is made up of 14 amino acids. Germline CDR1 reads KGHDR; CDR2 reads SFDVKD. Trimming removed 11 bases from V and 5 bases from J; junction bases left unmatched: 12. The CDR3 spells CAIGDREGSHEQYF. CDR3 sequence (DNA): TGTGCCATCGGGGACAGGGAAGGGTCCCACGAGCAGTACTTC.

The chain carries TRBV3-2 and TRBJ2-2. TRBV3-2 is a listed pseudogene. The CDR3 length is 14 residues. The CDR3 loop reads CASSQDIGTGELFF. The CDR3 region has the DNA TGTGCCAGCAGCCAAGATATCGGGACCGGGGAGCTGTTTTTT.

V and J are TRBV18 and TRBJ2-3; 9 bases agree with TRBD1. Trimming at V came to 6 bases and at J to 5 bases, leaving 9 bases not matched to a gene. The germline gives CDR1 KGHSH, CDR2 LQKENI. The CDR3 loop spans 15 amino acids. CDR3 residues: CASSPPGQGGDTQYF. The CDR3 DNA reads TGTGCCAGCTCGCCTCCGGGACAGGGAGGAGATACGCAGTATTTT.